The 8 T cell receptor beta chains reported below all come from one sample, sequenced in a study of cytomegalovirus exposure and HLA in healthy donors. 13 Jbeta primers and 60 Vbeta primers were used for the PCR. Produced via immunoSEQ multiplex PCR; TCRdb's table is partial and in-frame only. The sample consists of roughly 120,000 clones, approximately 78% of them appearing once. The sequenced sample was PBMCs. All receptors derive from a middle-aged man in good health and CMV-seronegative.

The chain is built from TRBV18 and TRBJ2-1; 8 bases are a match to TRBD2. CDR3 size: 17 residues. Germline loops: CDR1 KGHSH, CDR2 LQKENI. The V segment lost 3 bases and the J segment 0 bases; nucleotides outside the gene matches: 7. The CDR3 protein is CASSPNEAGGSYNEQFF. CDR3 sequence (DNA): TGTGCCAGCTCACCGAATGAGGCGGGGGGCTCCTACAATGAGCAGTTCTTC.

The chain joins TRBV5-1 to TRBJ1-1, with a possible D match to TRBD1 (5 bases). CDR1 is SGHRS, CDR2 YFSETQ, per germline. The CDR3 consists of 14 residues. The V and J ends lost 0 bases and 4 bases respectively, with 10 bases between them. The CDR3 region has the DNA TGCGCCAGCAGCTTGGCAGGGCTGGCCACTGAAGCTTTCTTT. It encodes CASSLAGLATEAFF.

The V and J genes are TRBV6-1 and TRBJ2-3, with 7 positions matching TRBD1. The ends lost 7 bases at V and 9 bases at J; junction bases unmatched: 7. The CDR3 length is 12 residues. The germline V gene has CDR1 MNHNS and CDR2 SASEGT. The CDR3 DNA reads as TGTGCCAGCAACAAAGACAGGGTCACGCAGTATTTT. Its protein is CASNKDRVTQYF.

The chain employs TRBV27 and TRBJ2-3; maybe TRBD1 (5 bases). V lost 7 bases and J 3 bases, leaving 11 bases between the germline ends. This CDR3 contains 13 residues. The germline CDR1 and CDR2 sequences are MNHEY and SMNVEV (reference sequence). The CDR3 sequence: CASKTQGTDTQYF. The CDR3 DNA is TGTGCCAGCAAAACTCAGGGAACAGATACGCAGTATTTT.

The chain combines TRBV4-1 with TRBJ1-1; 8 bases fit TRBD1. This CDR3 region has 12 residues. The ends lost 3 bases at V and 11 bases at J; junction bases unmatched: 5. Per the germline V gene, CDR1 is MGHRA and CDR2 is YSYEKL. The CDR3 is CASSQMDRAAFF. For the CDR3, the DNA is TGCGCCAGCAGCCAGATGGACAGGGCCGCTTTCTTT.

V is TRBV10-3 and J is TRBJ1-1, with D maybe TRBD1 (5 bases). Germline CDR1 ENHRY, CDR2 SYGVKD. The CDR3 is 14 amino acids. Trimming shortened V by 5 bases and J by 1 base, and 11 bases separated the two germline ends. CDR3 DNA: TGTGCCATCAGTCCCCACGGGGGGAACACTGAAGCTTTCTTT. Encoded protein: CAISPHGGNTEAFF.

J is TRBJ1-1 and V is TRBV19; D is possibly TRBD1 (6 bases). Per germline, CDR1 LNHDA and CDR2 SQIVND (reference sequence). CDR3 length: 15 residues. Trimming left V 3 bases short and J 3 bases short, with 14 bases between. CDR3 nucleotides: TGTGCCAGTAGTATCGGTACAGGGACGTACACTGAAGCTTTCTTT. Translation: CASSIGTGTYTEAFF.

This clone is a singleton in its sample. The genes are TRBV5-8 and TRBJ1-2; D perhaps matches TRBD1 (6 bases). The V gene's germline CDR1 is SGHTS and CDR2 YDEGEE. CDR3 length equals 14 residues. V lost 5 bases and J lost 13, with 24 bases in between. The CDR3 DNA follows: TGTGCCAGCAGACTTTCGGGACGGACTCAGGGGAGCACCTTC. Translated, it gives CASRLSGRTQGSTF.